This TCR beta chain appears in the sequencing data of a study of cytomegalovirus exposure and HLA in healthy donors. Study-level points and caveats: The sole available immune exposure information was CMV serostatus. Reportedly, fewer N-insertions than the approximately 690-donor mean appeared in an Asian-associated ancestry cluster in a later analysis. A later analysis linked a missense variant in DCLRE1C to the trimming of TCR beta V and J genes.

Germline assignment: CDR1 KGHSH and CDR2 LQKENI. CDR3 length: 14 amino acids. Losses at the gene ends were 3 bases for V and 2 bases for J; bases not matched to a gene: 1. Notes on this clone: The antigen remains undetermined.

13 Jbeta primers and 60 Vbeta primers were used for the PCR. As handled by the study authors: Counted up in a later analysis, unique TCR beta chains came to roughly 80 million, with around 10 million shared. Method: immunoSEQ multiplex PCR; TCRdb's copy keeps in-frame clones and lacks some. From that table come the V and J calls and clone size; the DNA was used to work out D and trimming. This sample's table reports some 84,000 clones. The clonotype was recovered from a man in his fifties in good health and CMV-seronegative. Material for sequencing was PBMCs. The V gene is TRBV18, the J gene TRBJ1-5; 7 nucleotides agree with TRBD1. The CDR3 spells CASSPGQGNQPQHF. The CDR3 DNA sequence: TGTGCCAGCTCACCTGGACAGGGCAATCAGCCCCAGCATTTT.